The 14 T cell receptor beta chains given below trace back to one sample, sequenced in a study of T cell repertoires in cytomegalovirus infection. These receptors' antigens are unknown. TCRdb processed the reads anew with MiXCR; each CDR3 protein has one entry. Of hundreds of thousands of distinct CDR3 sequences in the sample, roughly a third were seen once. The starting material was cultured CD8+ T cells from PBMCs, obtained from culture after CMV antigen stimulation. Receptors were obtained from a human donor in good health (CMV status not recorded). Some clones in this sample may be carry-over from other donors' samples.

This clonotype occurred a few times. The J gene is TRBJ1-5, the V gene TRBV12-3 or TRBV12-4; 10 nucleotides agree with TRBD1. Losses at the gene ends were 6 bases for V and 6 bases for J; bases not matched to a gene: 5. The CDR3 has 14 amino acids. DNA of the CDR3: TGTGCCAGCAGCGGGACAGGGGTGACTCAGCCCCAGCATTTT. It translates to CASSGTGVTQPQHF.

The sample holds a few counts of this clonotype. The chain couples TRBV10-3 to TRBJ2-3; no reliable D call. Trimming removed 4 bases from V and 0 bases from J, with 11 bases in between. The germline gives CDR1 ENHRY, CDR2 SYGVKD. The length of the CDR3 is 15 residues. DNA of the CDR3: TGTGCCATCAGTGCGGTCGGCTTGAGCACAGATACGCAGTATTTT. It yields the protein CAISAVGLSTDTQYF.

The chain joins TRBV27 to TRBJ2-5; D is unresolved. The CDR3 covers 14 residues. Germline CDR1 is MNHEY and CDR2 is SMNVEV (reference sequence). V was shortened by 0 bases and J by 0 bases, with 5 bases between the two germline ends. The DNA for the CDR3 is TGTGCCAGCAGTTTATCCTATCACCAAGAGACCCAGTACTTC. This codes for CASSLSYHQETQYF.

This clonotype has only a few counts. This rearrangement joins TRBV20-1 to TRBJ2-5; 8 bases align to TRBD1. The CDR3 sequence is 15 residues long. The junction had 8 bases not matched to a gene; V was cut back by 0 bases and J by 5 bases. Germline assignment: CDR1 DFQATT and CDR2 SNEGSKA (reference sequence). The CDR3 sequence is CSARDYQGAIETQYF. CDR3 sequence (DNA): TGCAGTGCTAGAGATTACCAGGGGGCCATCGAGACCCAGTACTTC.

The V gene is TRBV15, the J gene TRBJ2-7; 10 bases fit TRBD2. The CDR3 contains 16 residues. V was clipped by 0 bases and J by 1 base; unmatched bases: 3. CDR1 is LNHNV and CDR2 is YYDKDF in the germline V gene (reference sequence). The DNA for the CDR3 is TGTGCCACCAGCAGAGATATAGCGGGGGGATCCTACGAGCAGTACGTC. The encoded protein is CATSRDIAGGSYEQYV.

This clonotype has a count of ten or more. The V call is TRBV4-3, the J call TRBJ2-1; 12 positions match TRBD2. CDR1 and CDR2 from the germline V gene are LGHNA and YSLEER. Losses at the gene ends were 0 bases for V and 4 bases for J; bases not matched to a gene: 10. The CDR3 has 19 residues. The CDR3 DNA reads TGCGCCAGCAGCCAAGAGTCAAGAGAACTAGCGGGGGGATACAATGAGCAGTTCTTC. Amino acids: CASSQESRELAGGYNEQFF.

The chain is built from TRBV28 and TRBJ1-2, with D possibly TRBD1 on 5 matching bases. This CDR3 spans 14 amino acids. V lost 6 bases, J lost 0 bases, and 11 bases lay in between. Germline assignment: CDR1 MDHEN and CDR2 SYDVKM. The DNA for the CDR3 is TGTGCCAGCAGGCCCCGGGACTCTAACTATGGCTACACCTTC. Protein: CASRPRDSNYGYTF.

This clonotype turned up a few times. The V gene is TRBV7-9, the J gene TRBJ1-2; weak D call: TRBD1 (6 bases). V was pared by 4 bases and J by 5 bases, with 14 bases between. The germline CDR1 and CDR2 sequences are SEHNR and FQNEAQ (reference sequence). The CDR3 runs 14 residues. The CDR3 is CASSSRTERYGYTF. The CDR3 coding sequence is TGTGCCAGCAGCTCCCGGACAGAACGTTATGGCTACACCTTC.

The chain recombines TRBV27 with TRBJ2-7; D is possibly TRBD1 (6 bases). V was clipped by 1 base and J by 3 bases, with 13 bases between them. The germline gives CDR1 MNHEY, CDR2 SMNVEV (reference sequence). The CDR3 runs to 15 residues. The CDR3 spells CASSLYSGTLYEQYF. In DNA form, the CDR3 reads TGTGCCAGCAGTTTATACTCCGGGACACTCTACGAGCAGTACTTC.

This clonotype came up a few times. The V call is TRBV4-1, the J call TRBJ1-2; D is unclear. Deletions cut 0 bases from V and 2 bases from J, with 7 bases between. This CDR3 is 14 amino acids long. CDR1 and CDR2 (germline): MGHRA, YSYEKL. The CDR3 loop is CASSQDLVNYGYTF. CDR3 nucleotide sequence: TGCGCCAGCAGCCAAGATTTAGTAAACTATGGCTACACCTTC.

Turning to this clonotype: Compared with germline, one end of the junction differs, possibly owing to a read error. The CDR3 protein is CATNRFGGRGELFF. The CDR3 nucleotides read TGTGCCACCAACAGATTTGGGGGACGCGGGGAGCTGTTTTTT. V usage is TRBV15 and J usage is TRBJ2-2, with D possibly being TRBD1 or TRBD2 (5 bases each). The germline V gene has CDR1 LNHNV and CDR2 YYDKDF (reference sequence). The CDR3 length is 14 residues.

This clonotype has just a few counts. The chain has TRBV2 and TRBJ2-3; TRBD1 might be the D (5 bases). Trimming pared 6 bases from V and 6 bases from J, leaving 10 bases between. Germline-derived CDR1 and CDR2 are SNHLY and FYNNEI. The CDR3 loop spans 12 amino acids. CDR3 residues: CASRKSGDTQYF. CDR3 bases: TGTGCCAGCAGAAAATCAGGGGATACGCAGTATTTT.

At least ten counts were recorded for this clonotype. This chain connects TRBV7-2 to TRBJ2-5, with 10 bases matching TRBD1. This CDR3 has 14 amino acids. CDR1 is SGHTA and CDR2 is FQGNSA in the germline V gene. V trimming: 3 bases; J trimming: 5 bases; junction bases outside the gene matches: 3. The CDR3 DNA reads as TGTGCCAGCAGCTTTGGACAGGGGGGCGAGACCCAGTACTTC. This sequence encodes CASSFGQGGETQYF.

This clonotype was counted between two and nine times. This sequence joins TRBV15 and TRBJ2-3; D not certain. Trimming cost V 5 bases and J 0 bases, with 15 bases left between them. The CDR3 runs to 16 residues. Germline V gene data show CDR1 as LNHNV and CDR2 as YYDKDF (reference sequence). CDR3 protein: CATSLRRHESTDTQYF. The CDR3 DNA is TGTGCCACCAGCTTACGCAGACACGAAAGCACAGATACGCAGTATTTT.